The 13 T cell receptor beta chains given below trace back to one sample, sequenced in a study of low-dose radiotherapy and immunotherapy resistance in tumors. TRAV- and TRBV-specific primers, spanning alpha and beta chains, primed first-strand cDNA. PCR amplification of the TCRs was performed with Phusion for 20 PCR cycles, and it relied on a constant-region primer together with a V-primer adapter. From the reads, TCRdb called clonotypes with MiXCR, one entry per CDR3 protein. The top ten clones hold approximately 1.5% of a sample with under 95,000 distinct CDR3 sequences, about 17% of them seen once. Time point reported: after trial treatment. The treatment here: LDRT plus nivolumab, ipilimumab, low-dose cyclophosphamide and aspirin (RACIN trial). Source: PBMCs, taken after low-dose radiotherapy plus immunotherapy. Receptors originate from a male donor with prostate cancer.

This clonotype was seen repeatedly, ten times or more. The chain recombines TRBV29-1 with TRBJ1-5; 9 nucleotides line up with TRBD1. The V and J ends lost 5 bases and 3 bases, in that order; junction bases with no gene match: 8. Germline V gene data show CDR1 as SQVTM and CDR2 as ANQGSEA. CDR3 length equals 15 residues. The CDR3 bases are TGCAGCGTTCGTAAGGGACAGGGTTCCAATCAGCCCCAGCATTTT. It translates to CSVRKGQGSNQPQHF. The full variable domain, its missing parts supplied by reference TRBV29-1 and TRBJ1-5, is SAVISQKPSRDICQRGTSLTIQCQVDSQVTMMFWYRQQPGQSLTLIATANQGSEATYESGFVIDKFPISRPNLTFSTLTVSNMSPEDSSIYLCSVRKGQGSNQPQHFGDGTRLSIL.

This clonotype was picked up one time. V is TRBV5-6 and J is TRBJ2-4; either TRBD1 or TRBD2 may fit D (5 bases each). CDR3 length equals 14 residues. The V and J ends lost 2 bases and 6 bases respectively, with 12 bases between them. Germline values: CDR1 SGHDT, CDR2 YYEEEE. The CDR3 DNA follows: TGTGCCAGCAGCTTAAGAGGGGCGAGAAACATTCAGTACTTC. Its translation is CASSLRGARNIQYF.

This clonotype was detected many times. V is TRBV20-1 and J is TRBJ2-3; 9 bases match TRBD1. V shed 5 bases and J 2 bases; nucleotides not matched to a gene: 5. Germline V gives CDR1 DFQATT, CDR2 SNEGSKA (reference sequence). This CDR3 comprises 14 residues. The CDR3 DNA reads as TGCAGTGCTGGGACAGGGTATAACACAGATACGCAGTATTTT. Translated: CSAGTGYNTDTQYF.

This clonotype appeared many times. This chain links TRBV7-2 with TRBJ2-4; TRBD2 matches 7 bases. The junction had 14 bases not matched to a gene; V was cut back by 5 bases and J by 1 base. The CDR3 extends over 18 amino acids. Germline V lookup: CDR1 SGHTA, CDR2 FQGNSA. As DNA, the CDR3 is TGTGCCAGCAGCCCCCGGCTAGCGGCCGTAGGGGCCAAAAACATTCAGTACTTC. Residues: CASSPRLAAVGAKNIQYF.

The CDR3 protein is CASSRTGGTAKNIQYF. As DNA, the CDR3 is TGTGCCAGCAGCAGGACAGGGGGCACAGCCAAAAACATTCAGTACTTC. The rearrangement uses TRBV5-6 and TRBJ2-4; TRBD1 matches 11 bases. V dropped 4 bases and J dropped 0; count of bases not matched to a gene: 3. The CDR3 totals 16 residues. Germline V CDR1 and CDR2: SGHDT, YYEEEE.

This clonotype was counted at least ten times. The J gene is TRBJ2-2, the V gene TRBV5-5, with TRBD2 matching over 9 bases. Germline values: CDR1 SGHKS, CDR2 YYEKEE (reference sequence). After removal of 1 base from V and 1 base from J, the junction contained 5 bases not matched to a gene. This CDR3 has 17 residues. CDR3 residues: CASSLLGSGGNTGELFF. Here the CDR3 DNA reads TGTGCCAGCAGCTTGCTGGGTAGCGGGGGGAACACCGGGGAGCTGTTTTTT.

This clonotype was seen ten or more times. The chain couples TRBV30 to TRBJ1-5, with a weak D call TRBD1 (5 bases). Deletions cut 2 bases from V and 4 bases from J, with 15 bases between. Germline CDR1 GTSNPN, CDR2 SVGIG (reference sequence). This CDR3 is built from 15 residues. The CDR3 nucleotides read TGTGCCTGGAGTAAACCAGGGTCACGGAATCAGCCCCAGCATTTT. Amino acids: CAWSKPGSRNQPQHF.

In its sample, this clonotype was seen a few times. The chain employs TRBV5-1 and TRBJ1-3; maybe TRBD1 (5 bases). Germline values: CDR1 SGHRS, CDR2 YFSETQ. The CDR3 loop spans 15 amino acids. The V and J ends lost 2 bases and 0 bases respectively, with 9 bases between them. CDR3 sequence: CASSLDSRSGNTIYF. The DNA for the CDR3 is TGCGCCAGCAGCTTAGACAGCCGCTCTGGAAACACCATATATTTT.

The chain couples TRBV20-1 to TRBJ2-7, with D tentatively TRBD2 (6 bases). This CDR3 is 12 amino acids long. Germline V gives CDR1 DFQATT, CDR2 SNEGSKA (reference sequence). Deletions cut 3 bases from V and 6 bases from J, with 12 bases between. CDR3 sequence (DNA): TGCAGTGCTAGTCGGGACTCCCTCGAGCAGTACTTC. This sequence encodes CSASRDSLEQYF.

The chain recombines TRBV9 with TRBJ2-3, with 9 bases matching TRBD2. Germline CDR1 SGDLS, CDR2 YYNGEE. This CDR3 has 16 residues. The junction had 10 bases not matched to a gene; V was cut back by 4 bases and J by 4 bases. The CDR3 bases are TGTGCCAGCAGCCCAGCGGCGGGAGGGCCCTCAGATACGCAGTATTTT. The encoded protein is CASSPAAGGPSDTQYF.

The sample holds many counts of this clonotype. This chain connects TRBV6-5 to TRBJ2-7; D is unclear. Looked up from germline, CDR1 is MNHEY and CDR2 is SVGAGI. The CDR3 loop spans 9 amino acids. V was clipped by 6 bases and J by 12 bases, with 9 bases between them. DNA of the CDR3: TGTGCCAGCAGCGCCTCTACGTACTTC. Translating it yields CASSASTYF.

The chain recombines TRBV2 with TRBJ2-1; 7 bases fit TRBD2. Germline V gene lookup returns CDR1 SNHLY and CDR2 FYNNEI. There are 13 residues in the CDR3. V lost 6 bases and J lost 7; bases outside the gene matches: 6. Here the CDR3 DNA reads TGTGCCAGCAGGCGGGAGACGGGTAATGAGCAGTTCTTC. Translation gives CASRRETGNEQFF.

This clonotype was detected many times. The chain couples TRBV19 to TRBJ2-4, with 7 bases lining up with TRBD2. The V gene end was trimmed by 6 bases and the J gene end by 7 bases; junction bases not matched to a gene: 9. The CDR3 length is 14 residues. From germline, CDR1 is LNHDA and CDR2 SQIVND (reference sequence). CDR3 protein: CASSHPGAGNIQYF. Here the CDR3 DNA reads TGTGCCAGTAGCCATCCGGGAGCGGGGAACATTCAGTACTTC.